This TCR beta chain is from a study of blood T cell repertoires in COVID-19. The wider study: The study drew acute and convalescent COVID-19 samples from the United States, Italy and Spain. The cDNA or gDNA used as material had been derived from T cells, B-cell-depleted T cells, or PBMCs.

In the study's own analysis: Nucleated cell counts were estimated from reference gene primer amplification. The method was immunoSEQ multiplex PCR; TCRdb's version includes in-frame clones alone and lacks a portion of them. The D gene and trimming were derived from the DNA, and the V and J assignments and clone size from that table. Of 200,000 to 250,000 clones listed, about four fifths are singletons. Germline CDR1 is SGHTA and CDR2 is FQGNSA. Unmatched junction bases numbered 5, after V lost 0 bases and J lost 0 bases. CDR3 length equals 19 residues. The gene calls are TRBV7-2 and TRBJ2-2, with TRBD2 matching 12 bases. Sample: peripheral blood. The TCR was taken from a woman in her 70s with acute or convalescent COVID-19. CDR3 DNA: TGTGCCAGCAGCTTAGCTTCTAGCGGGGGGGATTCGAACACCGGGGAGCTGTTTTTT. This codes for CASSLASSGGDSNTGELFF.